This T cell receptor (beta chain) was sequenced in a study of control samples from healthy donors and cancer patients. Sequenced by immunoSEQ multiplex PCR; TCRdb stores in-frame clones only, minus some. The sample holds just under 80,000 clones, 80% to 90% seen once. The TCR comes from a woman aged 55-70 years with head and neck cancer. The specimen was PBMCs.

The CDR3 reads CASSKMTGSGNTIYF. The CDR3 DNA reads as TGTGCCAGCAGTAAGATGACGGGCTCTGGAAACACCATATATTTT. The chain couples TRBV27 to TRBJ1-3; D is ambiguous. Germline lookup yields CDR1 MNHEY and CDR2 SMNVEV (reference sequence). This CDR3 comprises 15 residues. V was pared by 5 bases and J by 0 bases, with 11 bases between.